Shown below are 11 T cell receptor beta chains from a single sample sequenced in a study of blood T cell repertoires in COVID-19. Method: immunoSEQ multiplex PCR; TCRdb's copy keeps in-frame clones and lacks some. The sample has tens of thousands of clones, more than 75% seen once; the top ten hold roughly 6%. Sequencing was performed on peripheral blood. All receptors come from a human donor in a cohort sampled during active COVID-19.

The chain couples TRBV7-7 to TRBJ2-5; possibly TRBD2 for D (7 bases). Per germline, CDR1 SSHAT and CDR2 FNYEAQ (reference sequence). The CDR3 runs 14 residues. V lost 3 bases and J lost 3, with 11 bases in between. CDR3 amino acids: CASSLAGAKETQYF. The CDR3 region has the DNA TGTGCCAGCAGCTTGGCGGGGGCCAAAGAGACCCAGTACTTC. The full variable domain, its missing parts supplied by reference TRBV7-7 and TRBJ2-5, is GAGVSQSPRYKVTKRGQDVTLRCDPISSHATLYWYQQALGQGPEFLTYFNYEAQPDKSGLPSDRFSAERPEGSISTLTIQRTEQRDSAMYRCASSLAGAKETQYFGPGTRLLVL.

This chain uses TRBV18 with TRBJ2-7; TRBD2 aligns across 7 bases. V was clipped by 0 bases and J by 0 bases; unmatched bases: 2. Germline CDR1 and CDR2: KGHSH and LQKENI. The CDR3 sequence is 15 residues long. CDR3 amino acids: CASSPPSGDSYEQYF. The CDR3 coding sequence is TGTGCCAGCTCACCACCAAGCGGGGACTCCTACGAGCAGTACTTC. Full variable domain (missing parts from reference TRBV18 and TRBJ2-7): NAGVMQNPRHLVRRRGQEARLRCSPMKGHSHVYWYRQLPEEGLKFMVYLQKENIIDESGMPKERFSAEFPKEGPSILRIQQVVRGDSAAYFCASSPPSGDSYEQYFGPGTRLTVT.

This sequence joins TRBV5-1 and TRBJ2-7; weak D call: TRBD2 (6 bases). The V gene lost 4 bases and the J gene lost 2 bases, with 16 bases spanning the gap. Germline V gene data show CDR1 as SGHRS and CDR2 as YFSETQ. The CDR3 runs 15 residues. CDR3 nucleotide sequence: TGCGCCAGCAGCCCCGGAGGGGCAGTGGCCTACGAGCAGTACTTC. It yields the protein CASSPGGAVAYEQYF.

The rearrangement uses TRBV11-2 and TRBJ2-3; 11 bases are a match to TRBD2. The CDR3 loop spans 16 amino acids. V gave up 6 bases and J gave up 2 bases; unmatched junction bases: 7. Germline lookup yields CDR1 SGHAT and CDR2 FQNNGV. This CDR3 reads CASSQLAGEFTDTQYF. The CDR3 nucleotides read TGTGCCAGCAGTCAACTAGCGGGGGAATTCACAGATACGCAGTATTTT.

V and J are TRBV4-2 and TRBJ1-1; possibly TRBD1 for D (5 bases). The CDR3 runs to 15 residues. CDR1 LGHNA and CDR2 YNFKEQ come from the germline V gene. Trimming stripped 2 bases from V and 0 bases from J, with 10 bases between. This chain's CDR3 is CASSQSDKMNTEAFF. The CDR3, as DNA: TGTGCCAGCAGCCAATCGGACAAGATGAACACTGAAGCTTTCTTT.

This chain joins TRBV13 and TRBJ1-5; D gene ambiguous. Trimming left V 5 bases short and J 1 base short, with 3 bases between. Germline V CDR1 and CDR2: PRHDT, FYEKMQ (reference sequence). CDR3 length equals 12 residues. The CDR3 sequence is CASSLSNQPQHF. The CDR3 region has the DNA TGTGCCAGCAGCCTGAGCAATCAGCCCCAGCATTTT. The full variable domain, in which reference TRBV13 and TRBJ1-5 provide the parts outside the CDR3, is AAGVIQSPRHLIKEKRETATLKCYPIPRHDTVYWYQQGPGQDPQFLISFYEKMQSDKGSIPDRFSAQQFSDYHSELNMSSLELGDSALYFCASSLSNQPQHFGDGTRLSIL.

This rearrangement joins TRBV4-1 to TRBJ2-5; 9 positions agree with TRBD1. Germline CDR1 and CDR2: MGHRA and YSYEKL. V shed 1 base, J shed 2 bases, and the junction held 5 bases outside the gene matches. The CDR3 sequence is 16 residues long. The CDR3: CASSQGPQGAQETQYF. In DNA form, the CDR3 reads TGCGCCAGCAGCCAAGGTCCACAGGGGGCACAAGAGACCCAGTACTTC.

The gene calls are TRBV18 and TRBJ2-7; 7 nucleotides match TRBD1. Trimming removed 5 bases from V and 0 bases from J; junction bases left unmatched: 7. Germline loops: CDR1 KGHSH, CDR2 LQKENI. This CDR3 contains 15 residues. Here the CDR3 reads CASSGGAGGSYEQYF. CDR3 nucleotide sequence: TGTGCCAGCTCAGGTGGGGCAGGGGGCTCCTACGAGCAGTACTTC. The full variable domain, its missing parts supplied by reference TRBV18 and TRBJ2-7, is NAGVMQNPRHLVRRRGQEARLRCSPMKGHSHVYWYRQLPEEGLKFMVYLQKENIIDESGMPKERFSAEFPKEGPSILRIQQVVRGDSAAYFCASSGGAGGSYEQYFGPGTRLTVT.

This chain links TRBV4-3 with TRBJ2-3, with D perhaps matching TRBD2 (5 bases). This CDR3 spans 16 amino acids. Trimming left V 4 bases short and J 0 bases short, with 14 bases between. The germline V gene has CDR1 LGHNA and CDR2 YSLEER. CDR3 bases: TGCGCCAGCAGCCCCCGGTTTAGCGTTAGCACAGATACGCAGTATTTT. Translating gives CASSPRFSVSTDTQYF.

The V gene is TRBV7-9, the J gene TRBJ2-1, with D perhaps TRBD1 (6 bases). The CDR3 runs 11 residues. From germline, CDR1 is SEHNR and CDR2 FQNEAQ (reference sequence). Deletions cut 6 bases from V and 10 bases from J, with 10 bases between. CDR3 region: CASRPGTEQFF. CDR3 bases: TGTGCCAGCAGGCCCGGGACAGAGCAGTTCTTC.

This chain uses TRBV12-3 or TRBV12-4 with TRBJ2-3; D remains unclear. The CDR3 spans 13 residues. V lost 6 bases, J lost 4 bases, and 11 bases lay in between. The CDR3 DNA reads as TGTGCCAGCAGCTCCCCCGGTGCAGATACGCAGTATTTT. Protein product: CASSSPGADTQYF.